This T cell receptor beta chain appears in the sequencing data of a study of PD-1 blockade in mismatch repair-deficient tumors. Study context: Patients had 11 to 13 mismatch repair-deficient cancer types and were previously treated and progressing.

This table comes from immunoSEQ multiplex PCR, and its TCRdb copy is limited to in-frame clones, with some not included. This repertoire shows about 120,000 clones, 70% to 80% found once; its top ten account for 4% to 6%. This clone occurred many times. The sample holds other DNA sequences that translate to the same CDR3. Germline V CDR1 and CDR2: SGHTA, FQGNSA. The V end lost 3 bases, the J end lost 0 bases, and 9 bases lay between the germline ends. The CDR3 covers 15 residues. All patients were mismatch repair deficient, assessed by either PCR or immunohistochemistry. TCR sequencing covered a few patients who responded to pembrolizumab.

V is TRBV7-2 and J is TRBJ1-5; D unclear. Source: peripheral blood, taken about 13 months after starting pembrolizumab. The sequence was collected from an adult with mismatch repair-deficient cancer. The CDR3 protein is CASSLDFYSNQPQHF. The CDR3 DNA sequence: TGTGCCAGCAGCTTGGACTTTTATAGCAATCAGCCCCAGCATTTT.